The T cell receptor (beta chain) under discussion was sequenced for a study of lung T cells in sarcoidosis with Löfgren's syndrome. Study at large: Sarcoidosis features CD4+ T cell accumulation in bronchoalveolar lavage fluid.

Germline CDR1 and CDR2: SGHNT and YENEEA. The V end lost 5 bases, the J end lost 5 bases, and 16 bases lay between the germline ends. The CDR3 contains 15 residues. This clonotype occurred many times. MiXCR was run by TCRdb on the reads, yielding one entry per CDR3 protein. Among about 19,000 distinct CDR3 sequences listed, approximately 21% were seen once. The V and J genes are TRBV11-3 and TRBJ2-1; perhaps D is TRBD1 or TRBD2 (6 bases each). The TCR was taken from a human donor with sarcoidosis (Löfgren's syndrome or another form), or a control subject (not recorded which). The sequencing input was CD4+ T cells from PBMCs. In nucleotides, the CDR3 is TGTGCCAGCAGCCATGGGGGGCTCCTCGACAATGAGCAGTTCTTC. Encoded protein: CASSHGGLLDNEQFF.